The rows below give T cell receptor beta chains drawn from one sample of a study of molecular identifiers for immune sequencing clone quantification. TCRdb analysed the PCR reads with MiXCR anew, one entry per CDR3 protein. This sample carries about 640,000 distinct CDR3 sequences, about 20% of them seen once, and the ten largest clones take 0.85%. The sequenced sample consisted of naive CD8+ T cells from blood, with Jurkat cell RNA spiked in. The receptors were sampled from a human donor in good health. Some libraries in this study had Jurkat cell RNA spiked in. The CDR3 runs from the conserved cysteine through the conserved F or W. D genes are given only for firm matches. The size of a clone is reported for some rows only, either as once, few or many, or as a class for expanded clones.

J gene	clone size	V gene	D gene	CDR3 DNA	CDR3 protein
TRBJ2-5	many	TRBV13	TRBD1	TGTGCCAGCAGCTTCGGACAGGAATACCAAGAGACCCAGTACTTC	CASSFGQEYQETQYF
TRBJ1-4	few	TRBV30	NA	TGTGCCTGGATGGACCTTAGGGATGAAAAACTGTTTTTT	CAWMDLRDEKLFF
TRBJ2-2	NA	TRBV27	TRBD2	TGTGCCAGCAGTATCACTAGCGGGAGCACCGGGGAGCTGTTTTTT	CASSITSGSTGELFF
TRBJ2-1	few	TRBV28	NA	TGTGCCAGCAGACCTACCGGGGGACAGAACAATGAGCAGTTCTTC	CASRPTGGQNNEQFF
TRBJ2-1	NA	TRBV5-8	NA	TGTGCCAGCAGCTTGTCTGCCGGAGGGGGGAATGAGCAGTTCTTC	CASSLSAGGGNEQFF
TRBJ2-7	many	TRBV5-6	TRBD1	TGTGCCAGCAGCCTCTGGGACAGACCCTACGAGCAGTACTTC	CASSLWDRPYEQYF
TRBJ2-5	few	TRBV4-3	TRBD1	TGCGCCAGCAGCCAAGATCAGGGGGAAGAAGAGACCCAGTACTTC	CASSQDQGEEETQYF
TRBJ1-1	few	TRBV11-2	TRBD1	TGTGCCAGCAGCACCACAGGGGGAAAGGCTTTCTTT	CASSTTGGKAFF
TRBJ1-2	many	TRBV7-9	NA	TGTGCCAGCAGCTTAGCGCAGACAGTTCGCTACACCTTC	CASSLAQTVRYTF
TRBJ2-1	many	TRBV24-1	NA	TGTGCCCCTACTGGGACTCCAGATACATACAATGAGCAGTTCTTC	CAPTGTPDTYNEQFF
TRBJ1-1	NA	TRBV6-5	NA	TGTGCCAGCAGTTACTCCCTAGTAACTGAAGCTTTCTTT	CASSYSLVTEAFF
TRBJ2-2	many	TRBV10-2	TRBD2	TGCGCCAGCGGGACTAGCGGGTCTTGGACCGGGGAGCTGTTTTTT	CASGTSGSWTGELFF
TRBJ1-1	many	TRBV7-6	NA	TGTGCCAGCAGGATGTTGGGGAACACTGAAGCTTTCTTT	CASRMLGNTEAFF
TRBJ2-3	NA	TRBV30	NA	TGCAGCACAGATATGCAGTATTTT	CSTDMQYF
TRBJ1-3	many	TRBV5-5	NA	TGTGCCAGCAGCTCGGACAGCTTTTCTGGAAACACCATATATTTT	CASSSDSFSGNTIYF
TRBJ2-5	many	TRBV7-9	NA	TGTGCCAGCAGCTTCTCGCCCAATAGCATGGAGACCCAGTACTTC	CASSFSPNSMETQYF
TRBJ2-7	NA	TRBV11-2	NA	TGTGCCAGCGGCTTAGTGACGGGGGGCCTTTACGAGCAGTACTTC	CASGLVTGGLYEQYF
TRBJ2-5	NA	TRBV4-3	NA	TGCGCCAGCAGCCAAGATTGTTGGCAGACCTCGGCCCAGTACTTC	CASSQDCWQTSAQYF
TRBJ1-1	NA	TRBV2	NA	TGTGCCGGCAGTGCGGGCGACACTGAAGCTTTCTTT	CAGSAGDTEAFF
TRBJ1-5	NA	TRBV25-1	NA	TGTGCCAGCGGTGAGGGTGGTTATCAGCCCCAGCATTTT	CASGEGGYQPQHF
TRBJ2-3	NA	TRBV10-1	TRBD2	TGCGCCAGCAGTGACCCCGAGGCTAGCGGGGGTCCAAGCACAGATACGCAGTATTTT	CASSDPEASGGPSTDTQYF
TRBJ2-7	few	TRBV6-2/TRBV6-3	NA	TGTGCCAGCAGTCATTTTTGGGATCCCGGGCTCCCCTACGAGCAGTACTTC	CASSHFWDPGLPYEQYF
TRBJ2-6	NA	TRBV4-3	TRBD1	TGCGCCAGCAGCCAAGACCCGGGACAGGAGATCTCTGGGACCAACGTCCTGACTTTC	CASSQDPGQEISGTNVLTF
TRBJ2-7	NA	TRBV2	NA	TGTGCCAGCATCCGAACGGGTCCTCACTCCTACGAGCAGTACTTC	CASIRTGPHSYEQYF
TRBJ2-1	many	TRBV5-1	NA	TGCGCCAGCAGCTTGGTCTTCGATGAGCAGTTCTTC	CASSLVFDEQFF
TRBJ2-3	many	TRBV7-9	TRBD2	TGTGCCAGCAGCTTACAAACTAGCGGCACAGATACGCAGTATTTT	CASSLQTSGTDTQYF
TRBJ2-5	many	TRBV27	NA	TGTGCCAGTAACACCCGAAGGGGGACCCAGTACTTC	CASNTRRGTQYF
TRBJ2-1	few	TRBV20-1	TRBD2	TGCAGTGCTAGAGTGGACGGCGGGGGATACAATGAGCAGTTCTTC	CSARVDGGGYNEQFF
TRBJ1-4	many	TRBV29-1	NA	TGCAGCGTCACCGGGGAAAATGAAAAACTGTTTTTT	CSVTGENEKLFF
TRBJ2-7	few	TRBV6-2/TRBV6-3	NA	TGTGCCAGCAGTTACTCGACGGCCGGATACTACGAGCAGTACTTC	CASSYSTAGYYEQYF
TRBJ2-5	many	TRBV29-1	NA	TGCAGCGTTTATGAAGGATTTGCTGTTGAGACCCAGTACTTC	CSVYEGFAVETQYF
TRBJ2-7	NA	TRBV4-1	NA	TGCGCCAGCAGCCTAACGACGGCCAGTTCCTACGAGCAGTACTTC	CASSLTTASSYEQYF
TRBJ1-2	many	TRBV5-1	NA	TGCGCCAGCAGCTTAACAGGGCAAAAGGACTATGGCTACACCTTC	CASSLTGQKDYGYTF
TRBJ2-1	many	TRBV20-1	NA	TGCAGTGCTAGATATAGAAATGAGCAGTTCTTC	CSARYRNEQFF
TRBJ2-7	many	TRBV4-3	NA	TGCGCCAGCAGCCAAGTCTTCGACGGAGAGCAGTACTTC	CASSQVFDGEQYF
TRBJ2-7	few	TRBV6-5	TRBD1	TGTGCCAGCAGTTACTCGTGGCAGGGGGCCCGCGAGCAGTACTTC	CASSYSWQGAREQYF
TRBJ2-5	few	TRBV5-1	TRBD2	TGCGCCAGCAGCGCGGCGGCCGGGGGGATGGAGACCCAGTACTTC	CASSAAAGGMETQYF
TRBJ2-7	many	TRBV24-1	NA	TGTGCCACCAGTGATTTGAACTCCTACGAGCAGTACTTC	CATSDLNSYEQYF
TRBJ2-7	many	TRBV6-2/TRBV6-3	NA	TGTGCCAGCAGTTCTGTGGTTTTGGAGCAGTACTTC	CASSSVVLEQYF
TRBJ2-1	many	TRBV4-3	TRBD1	TGCGCCAGCAGCCGCCGACAGGGCTACAATGAGCAGTTCTTC	CASSRRQGYNEQFF
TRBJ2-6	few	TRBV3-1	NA	TGTGCCAGCAGCCAATCACCCCTGGGGTCGGGGTACTCTGGGGCCAACGTCCTGACTTTC	CASSQSPLGSGYSGANVLTF
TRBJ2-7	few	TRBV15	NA	TGTGCCACCAGCAGAGATCTCGCAGGGCTTCGCGAGCAGTACTTC	CATSRDLAGLREQYF
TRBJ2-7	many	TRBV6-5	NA	TGTGCCAGCAGTTACTCGATCGGCAGCGGCGAGCAGTACTTC	CASSYSIGSGEQYF
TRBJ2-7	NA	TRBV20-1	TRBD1	TGCAGTGCTAGAGACACGGGACAGGGGACCTACGAGCAGTACTTC	CSARDTGQGTYEQYF
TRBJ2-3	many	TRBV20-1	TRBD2	TGCAGTGCTTATATAGCGGGGGTCACAGATACGCAGTATTTT	CSAYIAGVTDTQYF
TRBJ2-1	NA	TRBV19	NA	TGTGCCGGTAGTATGTTGGCCGCCAATGAGCAGTTCTTC	CAGSMLAANEQFF
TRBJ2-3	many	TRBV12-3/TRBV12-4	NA	TGTGCCAGCCCTGAGGGAAATACGCAGTATTTT	CASPEGNTQYF